This T cell receptor beta chain derives from a study of cytomegalovirus exposure and HLA in healthy donors (dated by TCRdb to 2017 to 2019). In terms of the full investigation: In an earlier analysis of under 600 of the donors, 276 Gb of sequence data and 100 million or so unique TCR beta sequences from roughly 180 million T cells were reported. Along with the roughly 710-subject first cohort, a separate validation cohort of over a hundred different subjects was used. A handful of DR-DQ haplotypes were handled as single units for association and clustering because linkage in the cohort was strong. Every discovery cohort repertoire had been produced on one sequencing platform. A later genetic analysis took genome-wide SNP genotypes for about 55% of the roughly 700 donors and used that subset as a discovery cohort. Using immunosequencing, the study profiled T cell repertoires from 666 subjects and related those repertoires to cytomegalovirus serostatus. The genetic ancestry cluster associated with self-reported Caucasian donors included around 76% of the approximately 430 genotyped donors. Both class I and class II loci were covered by HLA typing, at four-digit resolution. A later analysis re-examined previously published TCR beta repertoires from over 500 donors and added high-resolution HLA genotyping to investigate patterns of TCR occurrence. About 280 gigabases of sequencing data and tens of millions of unique TCR sequences were included in an early release covering about 700 HLA-typed donors. Donor age, sex, ethnicity and CMV serostatus were collected together with the repertoire data. Typing coverage varied by locus: about 620-640 donors for A, B, C, DRB1 and DQB1; roughly 510 for DQA1; approximately 570 for DPA1; 450 to 480 for DPB1. An earlier analysis of approximately 580 of the donors used high-throughput TCR beta sequencing to judge whether each TCR beta V gene segment behaved as functional or pseudogenic. The aim of the study was to test whether cataloging public T cell receptors could identify signatures of past pathogen exposure. The study combined high-throughput TCR immunosequencing, statistical association of individual TCRs with disease status, and machine learning to predict cytomegalovirus infection status. In the later analysis, no new phenotypic data were used to find candidate immune exposures; instead, reliance was placed on TCR beta sequences and their occurrence across donors. Among a few hundred genotyped donors of the cohort, an average of roughly 240,000 unique TCR beta nucleotide sequences were sequenced per donor, roughly 18% of them non-productive.

The cohort consisted of hundreds of healthy bone marrow donors. At the time of sampling, every cohort member was nominally healthy, though immune exposures that went unrecorded were likely present. The donor tested CMV seronegative, placing the donor among the 352 seronegative members of the cohort. Every donor gave a peripheral blood sample, and the peripheral blood mononuclear cells from that sample were used for TCR beta sequencing. The Qiagen DNeasy Blood Extraction Kit was used to extract genomic DNA from the blood cell samples. Regarding this clone: Its antigen target is currently unknown. No clone much larger than this one lies a single base away; base qualities are absent.

What the research found in general, with its limitations: Because the 87-base-pair reads could not distinguish some IMGT-functional V segments, including TRBV6-2 and TRBV6-3, those segments were excluded. In a later genetic analysis, a missense DCLRE1C variant was associated with V-gene and J-gene trimming of TCR beta chains, and the association was replicated in an independent cohort. The only immune exposure information available for the cohort was CMV serostatus. When HLA alleles, especially DR and DQ, strongly co-occurred, TCR associations were difficult to assign to individual alleles. In both the original and validation cohorts, the classifier was reported to diagnose cytomegalovirus status with high specificity and sensitivity. In this cohort, only TCR beta chains were sequenced, and detectable features were limited by the absence of alpha or paired-chain data. Compared with equally common non-associated chains, HLA-associated TCR beta chains in a later analysis were more clonally expanded and had lower generation probabilities. According to a later analysis, most CMV-associated TCR beta chains appeared to be HLA-restricted, and the HLA associations seemed to be driven largely by CMV exposure. A later analysis reported that several top co-occurrence clusters appeared linked to parvovirus B19, influenza, CMV and Epstein-Barr virus. A total of 150 or so TCR beta chains were listed by the study as associated with cytomegalovirus. A few of the identified cytomegalovirus-associated TCR beta chains were confirmed in vitro to be specific for cytomegalovirus antigens. A further reported finding was that TCR beta sequences accurately predicted the HLA-A and HLA-B alleles for most subjects in the first cohort. The sequencing pipeline was judged likely to have produced a cluster of highly shared sequence variants as a technical artifact. The authors suggested that the approach could potentially be extended to other disease states and immunological phenotypes. In a later analysis, TCR association rates were found to vary across HLA loci, with the most associated TCRs seen for DRB1 alleles and the fewest for HLA-C alleles. Because counts were too low, approximately 18 rarely observed V segments, including chromosome 9 orphons, were excluded from the earlier analysis of 587 of the donors. Broadly in line with IMGT annotations, most TCR beta V segments showed up in productive rearrangements about 90% or about 30% of the time in an earlier analysis of 450 to 750 of the donors. A later genetic analysis reported fewer N-insertions in productive TCRs among donors in an Asian-associated ancestry cluster than the approximately 700-donor mean. Linkage disequilibrium might explain the correlated functional status among segregating V segments, but an unknown experimental factor could not be ruled out. Because HLA typing was unavailable for some donors at each locus, only the typed subset was used in association tests. Most TCR sequences were observed very rarely across donors, whereas some public TCRs were present in many individuals. Presence/absence analyses assumed roughly uniform sequencing depth across donors, an assumption that may not hold. At a false discovery rate of 0.05, a later analysis linked 16,951 TCR beta sequences to specific HLA alleles.

Libraries were built with the immunoSEQ multiplex PCR assay. For the multiplex PCR, a mixture combining 60 forward primers for TCR Vbeta segments and 13 reverse primers for TCR Jbeta segments was used. Amplification of the CDR3 region of rearranged TCR beta genes was performed with a multiplex PCR assay on genomic DNA. Amplified TCR beta libraries were sequenced as 87-base-pair reads on the Illumina HiSeq System. In the paper's pipeline: A later analysis tallied 70 million to 100 million unique TCR beta chains across the 610 or so repertoires, and around 12 million of those chains were shared by two or more donors. To remove PCR and sequencing errors, raw reads were error-corrected and collapsed into unique sequences using a nearest-neighbor algorithm that merged closely related sequences. To assign V, D and J gene segments, CDR3 sequences were aligned to IMGT reference sequences. For a sequence to be retained, at least a six-nucleotide match to both a V gene segment and a J gene segment was required. Rearrangements were called productive when the CDR3 lacked stop codons and stayed in frame with V and J; all others were non-productive. CDR3 was defined by IMGT convention, running from the second conserved V-encoded cysteine to the conserved J-encoded phenylalanine. The earlier analysis of about 500 of the donors excluded sequences that lacked an unambiguous match to a single V gene segment. In an earlier analysis of 500 to 750 of the donors, V segments were called functional above 56.7% productive rearrangements and were called segregating when the between-donor standard deviation exceeded 5%. A statistical classification framework was developed to diagnose cytomegalovirus status using the catalog of TCR beta chain sequences. In a later analysis, TCR nucleotide sequences were compared against IMGT/GENE-DB human TR gene sequences so that V and J genes could be assigned. Using the TCRdist pipeline, a later analysis assigned CDR3 sequences along with most-parsimonious VDJ recombination scenarios. In a later analysis, each TCR beta chain was defined by its CDR3 amino acid sequence together with its V-gene family, and reads lacking a unique V-gene family were excluded. A later analysis removed 500 to 600 highly shared, low-generation-probability nucleotide sequences to deal with suspected cross-contamination and a sequencing artifact. For each public chain, a later analysis derived a clonal expansion index from normalized ranks of inferred template counts within each repertoire. In a later analysis, generation probabilities were computed with a VDJ recombination model fitted to out-of-frame rearrangements, and the resulting probabilities were checked against IGoR. A later analysis scored TCR-TCR, TCR-HLA and TCR-CMV co-occurrence with hypergeometric tests, applying a repertoire-size bias correction to TCR pairs. False discovery rates were estimated in a later analysis by permuting HLA or CMV assignments 20 times. A later analysis grouped co-occurring TCRs with DBSCAN, adding TCRdist sequence similarity when clustering within HLA-allele-positive subsets. Repertoires with fewer than 30,000 or more than 120,000 public chains, plus five repertoires with anomalous nucleotide sharing, were excluded from co-occurrence clustering. Imported from immuneACCESS, the table was reduced by TCRdb to in-frame sequences with V and J called. These copies leave out some clones; in studies compared against another copy, an unresolved V gene accounts for under half, and the cause of the remainder is not known. V and J calls and clone size come straight from that table; D and trimming were deduced from the DNA. Counted in this sample were 130,000 or so clones; around 86% of them appeared once. The biggest ten clones account for 2.1% of the sample.

Reading from cysteine to phenylalanine, the CDR3 counts 14 amino acids. The DNA shown is the 42-base CDR3, in frame from base 1. From a lookup of the germline V gene, CDR1 and CDR2 are SGHRS and YFSETQ. V is shortened by 0 bases, J by 9 bases, and the region joining them spans 15 bases. Sequencing was carried out using PBMCs. The sequence joins TRBV5-1 to TRBJ1-2; TRBD1 is perhaps the D gene, given 6 matching bases. This TCR was sampled from a man younger than 45 in good health and CMV-seronegative. Here is the DNA: TGCGCCAGCAGCTTGGTGCGTCAGGGGCAAAGCTACACCTTC. Its translation reads: CASSLVRQGQSYTF.